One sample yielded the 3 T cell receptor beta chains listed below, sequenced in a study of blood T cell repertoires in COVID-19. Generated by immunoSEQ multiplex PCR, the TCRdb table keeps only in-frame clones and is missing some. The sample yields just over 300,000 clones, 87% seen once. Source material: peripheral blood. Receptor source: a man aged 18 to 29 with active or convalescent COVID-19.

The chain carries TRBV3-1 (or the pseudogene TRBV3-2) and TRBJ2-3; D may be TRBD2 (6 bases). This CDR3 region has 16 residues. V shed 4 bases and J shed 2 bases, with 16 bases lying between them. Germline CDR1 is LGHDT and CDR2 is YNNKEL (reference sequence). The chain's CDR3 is CASSPFGGSDTDTQYF. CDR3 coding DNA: TGTGCCAGCAGCCCCTTTGGGGGGTCTGACACAGATACGCAGTATTTT.

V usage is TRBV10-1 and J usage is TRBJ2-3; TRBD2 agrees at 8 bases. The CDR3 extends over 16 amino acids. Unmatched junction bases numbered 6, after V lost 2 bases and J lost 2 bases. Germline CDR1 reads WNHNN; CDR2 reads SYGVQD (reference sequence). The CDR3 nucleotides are TGCGCCAGCAGTGAGGTGCGGGGGGCCCCCACAGATACGCAGTATTTT. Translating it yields CASSEVRGAPTDTQYF.

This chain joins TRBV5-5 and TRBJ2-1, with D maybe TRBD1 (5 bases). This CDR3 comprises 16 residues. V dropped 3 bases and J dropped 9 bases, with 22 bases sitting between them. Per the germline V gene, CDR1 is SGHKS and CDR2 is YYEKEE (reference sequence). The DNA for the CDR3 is TGTGCCAGCAGCTCCCGGACGGCTAGTGGTAGGGGTGAGCAGTTCTTC. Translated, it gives CASSSRTASGRGEQFF.